The rows below give T cell receptor beta chains drawn from one sample of a study of blood T cell repertoires in COVID-19. Here immunoSEQ multiplex PCR was the method, and the copy in TCRdb shows in-frame clones only, minus some. The sample lists fewer than 400,000 clones, around 90% occurring once. What was sequenced was PBMCs or T cells enriched from blood (not recorded which). All receptors come from a woman aged 25 to 39 who had recovered from COVID-19. Each CDR3 is given with its conserved first and last residue. The D gene is left open where the match is weak. Clone sizes are given selectively: once, few, many, or a class where the clone is expanded.

v_gene: TRBV11-2; abundance: .; j_gene: TRBJ2-7; d_gene: TRBD1; CDR3nt: TGTGCCAGCAGCTGGGGACAGTGGGCCGAGCAGTACTTC; CDR3aa: CASSWGQWAEQYF
v_gene: TRBV18; abundance: .; j_gene: TRBJ2-7; d_gene: .; CDR3nt: TGTGCCAGCTCAGAGGGGGTCGCCTACGAGCAGTACTTC; CDR3aa: CASSEGVAYEQYF
v_gene: TRBV7-3; abundance: .; j_gene: TRBJ2-5; d_gene: .; CDR3nt: TGTGCCAGCAGCTTAGGGAGTGGGACCCAGTACTTC; CDR3aa: CASSLGSGTQYF
v_gene: TRBV15; abundance: .; j_gene: TRBJ2-7; d_gene: TRBD2; CDR3nt: TGTGCCACCAGCAACCCGGGCGGGAGGAGCTCCTACGAGCAGTACTTC; CDR3aa: CATSNPGGRSSYEQYF
v_gene: TRBV12-3/TRBV12-4; abundance: .; j_gene: TRBJ1-2; d_gene: .; CDR3nt: TGTGCCAGCAGTTCTACAGGGTTTGGCTACACCTTC; CDR3aa: CASSSTGFGYTF
v_gene: TRBV30; abundance: .; j_gene: TRBJ2-2; d_gene: .; CDR3nt: TGTGCCTGCCTTGTCACCGGGGAGCTGTTTTTT; CDR3aa: CACLVTGELFF
v_gene: TRBV18; abundance: once; j_gene: TRBJ1-4; d_gene: .; CDR3nt: TGTGCCAGCTCACCACTACAGGGCACTAATGAAAAACTGTTTTTT; CDR3aa: CASSPLQGTNEKLFF
v_gene: TRBV28; abundance: .; j_gene: TRBJ2-2; d_gene: .; CDR3nt: TGTGCCAGCAGTTTTCTAAGGGGGATGGTGAACACCGGGGAGCTGTTTTTT; CDR3aa: CASSFLRGMVNTGELFF
v_gene: TRBV7-2; abundance: .; j_gene: TRBJ1-4; d_gene: .; CDR3nt: TGTGCCAGCAGCCCCAGGGCGGGGGAAAAACTGTTTTTT; CDR3aa: CASSPRAGEKLFF
v_gene: TRBV28; abundance: .; j_gene: TRBJ2-1; d_gene: TRBD2; CDR3nt: TGTGCCAGCAGTTTACCAGCGGGACGGGTTGGGAATGAGCAGTTCTTC; CDR3aa: CASSLPAGRVGNEQFF
v_gene: TRBV2; abundance: .; j_gene: TRBJ1-2; d_gene: .; CDR3nt: TGTGCCAGCAGTGAAGGATCGAGGAACCTTAACTATGGCTACACCTTC; CDR3aa: CASSEGSRNLNYGYTF
v_gene: TRBV1; abundance: .; j_gene: TRBJ2-1; d_gene: .; CDR3nt: TGCACCAGCAGCCAAATTAGCGGGAGGACCTACAATGAGCAGTTCTTC; CDR3aa: CTSSQISGRTYNEQFF
v_gene: TRBV4-3; abundance: .; j_gene: TRBJ2-1; d_gene: .; CDR3nt: TGCGCCAGCAGCCAAGACGCGCAGGGGTTGGATGAGCAGTTCTTC; CDR3aa: CASSQDAQGLDEQFF
v_gene: TRBV18; abundance: .; j_gene: TRBJ1-5; d_gene: TRBD1; CDR3nt: TGTGCCAGCTCAACAGGGGGGAATAGCAATCAGCCCCAGCATTTT; CDR3aa: CASSTGGNSNQPQHF
v_gene: TRBV28; abundance: .; j_gene: TRBJ1-1; d_gene: .; CDR3nt: TGTGCCAGCAGTACAGGGTCGGTAACTGAAGCTTTCTTT; CDR3aa: CASSTGSVTEAFF
v_gene: TRBV28; abundance: .; j_gene: TRBJ1-4; d_gene: .; CDR3nt: TGTGCCAGCAGCACTGAGGAACCAGGGTGGGAAAAACTGTTTTTT; CDR3aa: CASSTEEPGWEKLFF
v_gene: TRBV5-1; abundance: .; j_gene: TRBJ1-1; d_gene: TRBD1; CDR3nt: TGCGCCAGCAGCCTGGGGACAGGGATGAACACTGAAGCTTTCTTT; CDR3aa: CASSLGTGMNTEAFF